Below are 29 T cell receptor beta chains sequenced from a single sample in a study of blood T cell repertoires in COVID-19. The method was immunoSEQ multiplex PCR; TCRdb's version includes in-frame clones alone and lacks a portion of them. The table shows approximately 260,000 clones, with 75% to 90% occurring only once. Sequencing was done on a sample of peripheral blood. Receptors originate from a man between 45 and 60 years old with acute or convalescent COVID-19.

The chain recombines TRBV5-4 with TRBJ1-1; D not certain. Per the germline V gene, CDR1 is SGHNT and CDR2 is YYREEE (reference sequence). The CDR3 is 14 residues long. Trimming cost V 0 bases and J 2 bases, with 8 bases left between them. The CDR3 DNA is TGTGCCAGCAGCTTGGGGTCCCTAAACACTGAAGCTTTCTTT. Residues: CASSLGSLNTEAFF.

The V gene is TRBV3-1 (or the pseudogene TRBV3-2), the J gene TRBJ2-5, with D perhaps matching TRBD1 (5 bases). The germline V gene encodes CDR1 LGHDT and CDR2 YNNKEL (reference sequence). Trimming took 5 bases from V and 4 from J, leaving 11 bases between them. This CDR3 has 13 residues. Here the CDR3 reads CASSSMGRETQYF. The CDR3, as DNA: TGTGCCAGCAGCTCCATGGGGCGAGAGACCCAGTACTTC.

This clone has only a few counts. The genes are TRBV11-3 and TRBJ2-2; TRBD1 aligns across 11 bases. The trim removed 0 bases at V and 7 bases at J, leaving 10 bases unmatched. CDR1 and CDR2 from the germline V gene are SGHNT and YENEEA. The CDR3 length is 18 residues. Here the CDR3 DNA reads TGTGCCAGCAGCTTAGATCGGGACAGGGGGGATTTGATCGGGGAGCTGTTTTTT. It specifies CASSLDRDRGDLIGELFF.

The chain couples TRBV2 to TRBJ1-5; TRBD1 might be the D (6 bases). CDR3 length: 15 amino acids. The germline gives CDR1 SNHLY, CDR2 FYNNEI. V was clipped by 7 bases and J by 7 bases, with 20 bases between them. The CDR3 loop is CASTRTGGAGQPQHF. The CDR3 DNA follows: TGTGCCAGCACAAGGACGGGGGGCGCTGGGCAGCCCCAGCATTTT.

V usage is TRBV19 and J usage is TRBJ1-1; D remains unclear. Looked up from germline, CDR1 is LNHDA and CDR2 is SQIVND (reference sequence). V was clipped by 8 bases and J by 1 base, with 11 bases between them. The CDR3 length is 13 residues. CDR3 amino acids: CASRPRGNTEAFF. The CDR3 coding sequence is TGTGCCAGTCGCCCCCGGGGGAACACTGAAGCTTTCTTT.

The J gene is TRBJ2-1, the V gene TRBV20-1; weak D call: TRBD2 (6 bases). This CDR3 spans 14 amino acids. The germline V gene has CDR1 DFQATT and CDR2 SNEGSKA (reference sequence). V gave up 3 bases and J gave up 4 bases, with 13 bases separating them. The CDR3 bases are TGCAGTGCTAGTGGGGCGGGACCGTACAATGAGCAGTTCTTC. Residues: CSASGAGPYNEQFF.

V is TRBV5-1 and J is TRBJ1-1, with no clear D. CDR3 length equals 17 residues. Germline assignment: CDR1 SGHRS and CDR2 YFSETQ. V was clipped by 5 bases and J by 0 bases, with 20 bases between them. In nucleotides, the CDR3 is TGCGCCAGCAGTCCCTCGGGGAGGATCCACATGAACACTGAAGCTTTCTTT. The encoded protein is CASSPSGRIHMNTEAFF.

The chain recombines TRBV2 with TRBJ2-7, with a tentative D call TRBD1 (6 bases). This CDR3 region has 14 residues. V was cut by 2 bases and J by 5 bases, with 13 bases left in between. Germline V gene lookup returns CDR1 SNHLY and CDR2 FYNNEI. CDR3 region: CASSEWGQLNEQYF. The CDR3 region has the DNA TGTGCCAGCAGTGAATGGGGGCAGCTCAACGAGCAGTACTTC.

This chain links TRBV5-4 with TRBJ2-1; D gene ambiguous. Germline V gene lookup returns CDR1 SGHNT and CDR2 YYREEE (reference sequence). Trimming pared 5 bases from V and 0 bases from J, leaving 15 bases between. This CDR3 is built from 16 residues. CDR3 protein: CASSSEPSGSYNEQFF. The CDR3 region has the DNA TGTGCCAGCAGTTCCGAGCCGAGTGGCTCCTACAATGAGCAGTTCTTC.

The chain joins TRBV11-2 to TRBJ1-3; D unclear. Trimming pared 5 bases from V and 7 bases from J, leaving 15 bases between. Germline loops: CDR1 SGHAT, CDR2 FQNNGV. This CDR3 spans 14 amino acids. CDR3 DNA sequence: TGTGCCAGCAGCCCAGAGGGCCGCCGGAACACCATATATTTT. It encodes CASSPEGRRNTIYF.

This chain uses TRBV21-1 with TRBJ1-2; TRBD1, as called in the table, went unchecked against the DNA. TRBV21-1 is given as a pseudogene. The CDR3 has 14 amino acids. The CDR3 DNA reads as TGTGCCAGCAGCGACCGACAGGGAAACTATGGCTACACCTTC. Amino acid sequence: CASSDRQGNYGYTF.

This clone was observed once. V and J are TRBV19 and TRBJ2-3; 14 bases are a match to TRBD2. Trimming took 5 bases from V and 4 from J; bases not matched to a gene: 5. The CDR3 runs to 16 residues. Germline V gene lookup returns CDR1 LNHDA and CDR2 SQIVND (reference sequence). This chain's CDR3 is CASSSRLAGGPDTQYF. The CDR3 DNA reads as TGTGCCAGTAGTTCCCGACTAGCGGGGGGGCCAGATACGCAGTATTTT.

This clone is a singleton in its sample. This sequence joins TRBV10-1 and TRBJ2-1; 7 bases align to TRBD1. The ends lost 6 bases at V and 7 bases at J; junction bases unmatched: 3. This CDR3 region has 12 residues. Germline CDR1 WNHNN, CDR2 SYGVQD (reference sequence). CDR3 region: CASRIQGNEQFF. CDR3 bases: TGCGCCAGCAGAATACAGGGGAATGAGCAGTTCTTC.

The chain recombines TRBV5-6 with TRBJ1-2; TRBD1 might be the D (5 bases). This CDR3 is built from 13 residues. Germline assignment: CDR1 SGHDT and CDR2 YYEEEE. V was pared by 4 bases and J by 4 bases, with 11 bases between. The CDR3 is CASSPGSFYGYTF. The DNA for the CDR3 is TGTGCCAGCAGCCCAGGGTCTTTCTATGGCTACACCTTC.

In the case of this clone: Within the sample, other DNA sequences also encode this same CDR3. This chain links TRBV4-2 with TRBJ2-2; 7 positions match TRBD2. Germline V CDR1 and CDR2: LGHNA, YNFKEQ. V shed 1 base, J shed 1 base, and the junction held 3 bases outside the gene matches. The CDR3 contains 16 residues. DNA of the CDR3: TGTGCCAGCAGCCAAGGCGGGGGAGGGAACACCGGGGAGCTGTTTTTT. Translation gives CASSQGGGGNTGELFF.

The rearrangement links TRBV7-9 to TRBJ1-5, with 9 bases that match TRBD1. J was trimmed by 8 bases and V by 4 bases; bases with no gene match: 9. The CDR3 has 15 amino acids. The germline V gene encodes CDR1 SEHNR and CDR2 FQNEAQ (reference sequence). Here the CDR3 reads CASSSTGGVIEPQHF. CDR3 nucleotides: TGTGCCAGCAGCTCGACAGGGGGTGTTATTGAGCCCCAGCATTTT.

The CDR3 DNA is TGCAGCGTACTGACAGGGAACTACGAGCAGTACTTC. Translated: CSVLTGNYEQYF. The genes are TRBV29-1 and TRBJ2-7, with TRBD1 matching over 7 bases. V was pared by 6 bases and J by 3 bases, with 5 bases of the junction left unmatched. The V gene's germline CDR1 is SQVTM and CDR2 ANQGSEA. The CDR3 extends over 12 amino acids.

The chain combines TRBV12-3 or TRBV12-4 with TRBJ1-2; D remains unclear. The CDR3 runs to 13 residues. The germline V and J ends were trimmed by 8 bases and 4 bases, with 14 bases remaining between them. CDR3 nucleotides: TGTGCCAGCCGGTCCGACAAGGTCTATGGCTACACCTTC. Translating it yields CASRSDKVYGYTF.

The chain is built from TRBV20-1 and TRBJ1-2, with D hard to call. Trimming removed 0 bases at V and 7 bases at J, with 6 bases between. CDR1 DFQATT and CDR2 SNEGSKA come from the germline V gene (reference sequence). The CDR3 totals 11 residues. In DNA, the CDR3 is TGCAGTGCTAGAGAGCGGGTTGGCTACACCTTC. Protein: CSARERVGYTF.

The CDR3 nucleotides are TGTGCCAGCAGCCGACAATACGAGCAGTACTTC. Protein: CASSRQYEQYF. The chain combines TRBV7-9 with TRBJ2-7; D is unresolved. Per germline, CDR1 SEHNR and CDR2 FQNEAQ (reference sequence). This CDR3 comprises 11 residues. V lost 5 bases to trimming and J lost 4 bases, with 6 bases between them.

The rearrangement links TRBV30 to TRBJ1-2, with a tentative D call TRBD1 (6 bases). Per germline, CDR1 GTSNPN and CDR2 SVGIG (reference sequence). The CDR3 contains 13 residues. V was cut by 6 bases and J by 4 bases, with 15 bases left in between. The CDR3, as DNA: TGTGCCTGTACAGGGCATAAGGCCTATGGCTACACCTTC. Protein: CACTGHKAYGYTF.

V gene TRBV11-2 combines with J gene TRBJ1-6, with D hard to call. Germline lookup yields CDR1 SGHAT and CDR2 FQNNGV. With 4 bases removed from V and 10 bases from J, the gap between germline ends came to 20 bases. The CDR3 is 16 amino acids. CDR3 DNA sequence: TGTGCCAGCAGCTCGCGGCGGGGAACAGAAGGCTCACCCCTCCACTTT. Translating gives CASSSRRGTEGSPLHF. The full variable domain, its missing parts supplied by reference TRBV11-2 and TRBJ1-6, is EAGVAQSPRYKIIEKRQSVAFWCNPISGHATLYWYQQILGQGPKLLIQFQNNGVVDDSQLPKDRFSAERLKGVDSTLKIQPAKLEDSAVYLCASSSRRGTEGSPLHFGNGTRLTVT.

V gene TRBV21-1 combines with J gene TRBJ1-5; the DNA was not used to check the table's D call, TRBD1. TRBV21-1 is noted as a pseudogene. This CDR3 is 12 amino acids long. CDR3 loop: CASSKPDGPQHF. The CDR3 coding sequence is TGTGCCAGCAGCAAACCAGATGGGCCCCAGCATTTT.

The rearrangement joins TRBV2 to TRBJ1-6; perhaps TRBD1 as D (5 bases). The CDR3 length is 15 residues. V gave up 7 bases and J gave up 9 bases, with 19 bases separating them. The germline V gene encodes CDR1 SNHLY and CDR2 FYNNEI. CDR3 sequence (DNA): TGTGCCAGCATCGCCCGGACGGGGGAAGGTTCACCCCTCCACTTT. The encoded protein is CASIARTGEGSPLHF.

This chain connects TRBV20-1 to TRBJ2-7; no clear D. V was cut by 6 bases and J by 0 bases, with 6 bases left in between. CDR1 is DFQATT and CDR2 is SNEGSKA in the germline V gene (reference sequence). There are 11 residues in the CDR3. As DNA, the CDR3 is TGCAGTGCCCCCCGCTCCTACGAGCAGTACTTC. Translated, it gives CSAPRSYEQYF.

The V call is TRBV30, the J call TRBJ2-3; TRBD2 agrees at 8 bases. Germline V gene lookup returns CDR1 GTSNPN and CDR2 SVGIG (reference sequence). The CDR3 runs to 14 residues. Trimming took 0 bases from V and 7 from J; bases not matched to a gene: 6. CDR3 amino acids: CAWSVLRGANTQYF. The CDR3 coding sequence is TGTGCCTGGAGTGTACTGCGGGGGGCAAATACGCAGTATTTT.

This chain joins TRBV12-5 and TRBJ1-6; no clear D gene. Germline values: CDR1 LGHNT, CDR2 FRNRAP. V was pared by 3 bases and J by 7 bases, with 19 bases between. This CDR3 has 17 residues. The CDR3 DNA follows: TGTGCTAGTGGTTTCCACAGTCAACCGGGAGAAAATTCACCCCTCCACTTT. Translating gives CASGFHSQPGENSPLHF.

The chain carries TRBV6-1 and TRBJ2-2, with D perhaps TRBD1 (5 bases). V lost 2 bases and J lost 2, with 12 bases in between. CDR1 is MNHNS and CDR2 is SASEGT in the germline V gene. The CDR3 consists of 16 residues. The CDR3: CASSERGGPNTGELFF. CDR3 DNA: TGTGCCAGCAGTGAAAGGGGCGGTCCAAACACCGGGGAGCTGTTTTTT.

The chain is built from TRBV9 and TRBJ2-3, with 7 bases fitting TRBD2. V was pared by 2 bases and J by 2 bases, with 8 bases of the junction left unmatched. CDR1 and CDR2 (germline): SGDLS, YYNGEE. The CDR3 spans 16 residues. CDR3 region: CASSVSSGLVTDTQYF. In nucleotides, the CDR3 is TGTGCCAGCAGCGTCTCTAGCGGTTTGGTCACAGATACGCAGTATTTT.